This T cell receptor beta chain was recovered during a study of CD8+ T cells in alopecia areata. As for the study in general: Treated patients received oral tofacitinib, 5 to 10 mg twice daily. Tofacitinib therapy lasting 6 to 18 months was followed by 6 months off drug.

The treatment: oral pan-JAK inhibitor, 5-10 mg twice daily. TCR sequencing used cDNA made by reverse transcription of extracted RNA. Sequencing was performed with immunoSEQ multiplex PCR; in TCRdb, only in-frame clones are kept and a portion is missing. The table shows about 190,000 clones, with roughly three fifths occurring only once. The source of this sequence is a human donor with alopecia areata. The sequencing used CD4+ T cells sorted from blood, collected at week 4, from a patient treated with tofacitinib.

The CDR3 DNA reads TGCGCCAGCAGCCGAGTCCCGTACGTGGGAGGTTACGAGCAGTACTTC. Its protein product is CASSRVPYVGGYEQYF. The rearrangement joins TRBV4-1 to TRBJ2-7, with a possible D match to TRBD2 (6 bases). The germline V gene has CDR1 MGHRA and CDR2 YSYEKL. V was pared by 4 bases and J by 4 bases, with 20 bases between. The CDR3 length is 16 residues.